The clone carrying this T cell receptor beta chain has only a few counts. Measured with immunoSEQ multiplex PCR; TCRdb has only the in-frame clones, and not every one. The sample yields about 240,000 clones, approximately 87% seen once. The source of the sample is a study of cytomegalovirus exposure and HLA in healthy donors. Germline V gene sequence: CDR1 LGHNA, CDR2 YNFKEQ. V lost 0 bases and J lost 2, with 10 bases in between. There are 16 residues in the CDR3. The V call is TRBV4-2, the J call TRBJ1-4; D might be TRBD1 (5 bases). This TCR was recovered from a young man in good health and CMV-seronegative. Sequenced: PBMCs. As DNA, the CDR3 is TGTGCCAGCAGCCAAGAGGAGGGACTCACTAATGAAAAACTGTTTTTT. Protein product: CASSQEEGLTNEKLFF.